Below, one T cell receptor (beta chain) is given with its context. At one boundary the junction diverges from the germline segment, which might be a read error. This record belongs to a study of blood T cell repertoires in COVID-19. In the original workflow: The authors estimated nucleated cell counts from reference gene primer amplification. TCRdb's table, derived via immunoSEQ multiplex PCR, lists solely in-frame clones and lacks some. The D gene and trimming were derived from the DNA, and the V and J assignments and clone size from that table. This table has roughly 200,000 clones, approximately 90% appearing once. Donors in Cohort 3 who had recovered were those with two negative PCRs, healthcare professional clearance, or resolution of their symptoms. Material: PBMCs or T cells enriched from blood (not recorded which). This receptor was obtained from a man aged 25 to 45 who had recovered from COVID-19.

This CDR3 reads CASSLGPRGTSSLAGGYEQYF. In nucleotides, the CDR3 is TGTGCTAGCAGCTTAGGACCGCGGGGGACTAGCTCCTTAGCGGGAGGATACGAGCAGTACTTC. V is TRBV7-7 and J is TRBJ2-7; 10 nucleotides align to TRBD2. The CDR3 length is 21 residues. CDR1 SSHAT and CDR2 FNYEAQ come from the germline V gene (reference sequence). Full variable domain (remainder filled in from reference TRBV7-7 and TRBJ2-7): GAGVSQSPRYKVTKRGQDVTLRCDPISSHATLYWYQQALGQGPEFLTYFNYEAQPDKSGLPSDRFSAERPEGSISTLTIQRTEQRDSAMYRCASSLGPRGTSSLAGGYEQYFGPGTRLTVT.